These 15 T cell receptor beta chains originate from one sample sequenced in a study of T cells in Graves' hyperthyroidism and ophthalmopathy. Template material for amplifying TCR beta CDR3 regions consisted of RNA transcripts. RT-PCR in the first round (using the HTBI primer set) targeted the TCR CDR3. In TCRdb, the multiplex PCR reads were re-called with MiXCR into one record per CDR3 protein. The repertoire holds about 290,000 distinct CDR3 sequences, roughly 13% seen once, with roughly 7.9% in the top ten. Sequenced input: blood. The receptors here all came from a woman between 40 and 50 years old with Graves' hyperthyroidism.

The rearrangement joins TRBV6-1 to TRBJ2-7; D possibly corresponds to TRBD1 (5 bases). Trimming stripped 7 bases from V and 3 bases from J, with 10 bases between. Per germline, CDR1 MNHNS and CDR2 SASEGT. The CDR3 is made up of 12 amino acids. CDR3 protein: CASTPTGYEQYF. For the CDR3, the DNA is TGTGCCAGCACTCCAACAGGCTACGAGCAGTACTTC.

V gene TRBV19 combines with J gene TRBJ1-1, with a tentative D call TRBD1 (5 bases). Trimming shortened V by 4 bases and J by 1 base, and 22 bases separated the two germline ends. This CDR3 contains 18 residues. Germline V gene data show CDR1 as LNHDA and CDR2 as SQIVND (reference sequence). CDR3 loop: CASSKTATVLGGNTEAFF. Written as DNA, the CDR3 is TGTGCCAGTAGTAAAACCGCGACAGTTCTGGGTGGGAACACTGAAGCTTTCTTT.

This clonotype was found many times. The chain employs TRBV5-1 and TRBJ1-1; TRBD1 is a possible D gene (6 bases). Trimming pared 4 bases from V and 5 bases from J, leaving 12 bases between. Germline V gene data show CDR1 as SGHRS and CDR2 as YFSETQ. This CDR3 contains 13 residues. The CDR3 bases are TGCGCCAGCAGCGTACCCGGGACAACTGAAGCTTTCTTT. This translates into CASSVPGTTEAFF.

This clonotype was counted at least ten times. The rearrangement uses TRBV30 and TRBJ1-1; no clear D. This CDR3 is built from 11 residues. Trimming took off 3 bases at V and 1 base at J, with 3 bases between the two ends. Looked up from germline, CDR1 is GTSNPN and CDR2 is SVGIG (reference sequence). The CDR3 sequence is CAWRENTEAFF. The CDR3 nucleotides read TGTGCCTGGAGGGAGAACACTGAAGCTTTCTTT.

J is TRBJ1-3 and V is TRBV7-2, with D possibly TRBD1 on 5 matching bases. Per germline, CDR1 SGHTA and CDR2 FQGNSA. Between the trimmed V and J ends, which lost 4 bases and 4 bases, there was a span of 17 bases. The CDR3 spans 16 residues. The CDR3 is CASSSVGGISGNTIYF. CDR3 nucleotides: TGTGCCAGCAGCTCCGTGGGGGGTATCTCCGGAAACACCATATATTTT.

This clonotype was seen only a few times. The J gene is TRBJ1-2, the V gene TRBV5-4, with D perhaps TRBD1 (6 bases). Per the germline V gene, CDR1 is SGHNT and CDR2 is YYREEE (reference sequence). The V end was cut by 5 bases, the J end by 0 bases, with 11 bases between. The CDR3 is 14 residues long. The DNA for the CDR3 is TGTGCCAGCAGGTTGAGGGGGACTAACTATGGCTACACCTTC. Translating gives CASRLRGTNYGYTF.

This clonotype was observed many times. V usage is TRBV27 and J usage is TRBJ2-7; 8 bases map to TRBD1. The CDR3 runs to 13 residues. Per germline, CDR1 MNHEY and CDR2 SMNVEV (reference sequence). Losses at the gene ends were 6 bases for V and 5 bases for J; bases not matched to a gene: 6. The CDR3, as DNA: TGTGCCAGCAGCCAGGACAGGGATGACGAGCAGTACTTC. It translates to CASSQDRDDEQYF.

This clonotype was recorded at least ten times. V is TRBV5-1 and J is TRBJ2-3; 7 bases agree with TRBD1. The CDR3 sequence is 14 residues long. Germline V gives CDR1 SGHRS, CDR2 YFSETQ. Trimming removed 3 bases from V and 4 bases from J; junction bases left unmatched: 5. The CDR3 coding sequence is TGCGCCAGCAGCTATGGACAGGTCGCAGATACGCAGTATTTT. It encodes CASSYGQVADTQYF.

The table lists this clonotype with a few counts. Given a much more abundant clone one base away, this may be a read error. The chain joins TRBV6-1 to TRBJ2-1; 9 bases match TRBD1. The CDR3 contains 16 residues. Germline trimming cut 4 bases from V and 9 bases from J; bases unmatched to any gene: 13. CDR1 is MNHNS and CDR2 is SASEGT in the germline V gene. CDR3 nucleotides: TGTGCCAGCAGTGGACAGGGGGATACAGTTTTGGGTGAGCAGTTCTTC. It yields the protein CASSGQGDTVLGEQFF.

This clonotype was detected many times. V is TRBV7-2 and J is TRBJ2-5, with D possibly being TRBD2 (6 bases). The CDR3 spans 15 residues. V was trimmed by 5 bases and J by 5 bases, leaving 18 bases between them. Germline CDR1 SGHTA, CDR2 FQGNSA. The DNA of the CDR3 is TGTGCCAGCAGCCGGAGGGAGCAATATTGGGAGACCCAGTACTTC. Protein sequence: CASSRREQYWETQYF.

This clonotype was detected a few times. This chain uses TRBV19 with TRBJ2-1; D possibly uses TRBD1 or TRBD2 (6 bases each). This CDR3 region has 18 residues. V was shortened by 7 bases and J by 8 bases, with 30 bases between the two germline ends. Germline CDR1 reads LNHDA; CDR2 reads SQIVND (reference sequence). The CDR3 nucleotides are TGTGCCAGTACCCGGGGGCCTATCCTTGAGAGGGGTACGGATGAGCAGTTCTTC. Translated, it gives CASTRGPILERGTDEQFF.

This clonotype was detected ten times or more. This chain joins TRBV7-3 and TRBJ2-5, with D possibly TRBD1 on 6 matching bases. Trimming shortened V by 1 base and J by 1 base, and 10 bases separated the two germline ends. CDR3 length: 15 residues. Germline V gene data show CDR1 as SGHTA and CDR2 as FQGTGA. The CDR3 region has the DNA TGTGCCAGCAGCTTAAAGGACAGACCCCAAGAGACCCAGTACTTC. Its protein is CASSLKDRPQETQYF.

The table lists this clonotype with a few counts. The chain couples TRBV6-1 to TRBJ2-5; D ambiguous. The V gene's germline CDR1 is MNHNS and CDR2 SASEGT. The length of the CDR3 is 14 residues. V lost 5 bases and J lost 5, with 15 bases in between. The CDR3 DNA follows: TGTGCCAGCAGTCTTCCTTCCCCGAGCGAGACCCAGTACTTC. Its translation: CASSLPSPSETQYF.

The table lists this clonotype with many counts. This may be a read error, as it is one base from a much larger clone. V and J are TRBV27 and TRBJ2-3, with 7 bases aligning to TRBD2. CDR3 size: 14 residues. Germline V lookup: CDR1 MNHEY, CDR2 SMNVEV (reference sequence). The DNA for the CDR3 is TGTGCCAGCAGTTTACTAGCGGCCACAGGTACGCAGTATTTT. It specifies CASSLLAATGTQYF.

This clonotype appeared many times. The chain carries TRBV7-8 and TRBJ1-1; no clear D gene. Germline V gene sequence: CDR1 SGHVS, CDR2 FQNEAQ. The CDR3 extends over 16 amino acids. V lost 5 bases, J lost 0 bases, and 16 bases lay in between. CDR3: CASSRYTGRLNTEAFF. DNA for the CDR3: TGTGCCAGCAGCCGCTATACTGGACGGCTGAACACTGAAGCTTTCTTT.